This TCR beta chain came from a study of blood T cell repertoires in COVID-19 (dated by TCRdb to 2018 to 2020). In the study overall: Samples covering the acute and convalescent phases of COVID-19 were provided by collaborators in the United States, Italy and Spain. The prospective study material was composed of cDNA or gDNA derived from T cells, B-cell-depleted T cells, or PBMCs. Deeply sampled blood TCRbeta repertoires from subjects exposed to, actively infected with, or recovered from COVID-19 were included in the dataset. A freely available public database, intended as a resource for researchers studying the immune response to SARS-CoV-2, is where the repertoires were released. The samples were drawn from the first 160 participants of the ongoing ImmuneRACE study and from about 1,200 subjects provided by 6 global collaborators. Sample metadata almost always included a de-identified subject ID, COVID-19 status, age in years and sex. Where available, HLA class I and class II types were obtained from metadata supplied by the sample provider rather than from assay-based typing. Overall results and qualifications from the work: The amount of clinical and demographic metadata varied by source and participant and was provided uncurated.

Each collaborating institution followed its own protocols to collect whole blood in K2EDTA tubes. For TCRbeta analysis, collaborator samples were shipped as frozen whole blood, as isolated PBMCs, or as DNA extracted from either sample type. In the case of this clone: Its antigen is still unknown. Nothing much larger sits one base from this clone, and base qualities are not available.

TCRbeta CDR3 regions were amplified from genomic DNA using the immunoSEQ Assay, a bias-controlled multiplex PCR. In the original analysis: Nucleated cell counts per sample were estimated from amplification of reference gene primers within the assay. Sequence reads were collapsed and filtered to measure the absolute abundance of every unique TCRbeta CDR3 rearrangement. Productive Simpson clonality was computed per sample as the square root of Simpson's diversity index over productive rearrangements. TCRdb holds this immuneACCESS table with in-frame rearrangements only. Some clones are missing; in checked studies, unresolved V genes explain under half, and the rest has no known cause. V, J and clone size are taken as reported in that table, and D and trimming were inferred from the DNA itself. Present in this sample are some 270,000 clones, about 89% of which were seen just once. Of the sample, about 0.8% is held by the ten largest clones.

V drops 2 bases and J drops 2 bases, leaving 10 bases in between. According to the germline V gene, CDR1 reads MNHEY and CDR2 reads SVGAGI. The CDR3 measures 15 amino acids from cysteine to phenylalanine. Kept here is only the CDR3 DNA, which spans 45 bases and is read in frame from base 1. The source of this sequence is a man aged 25-45 years with acute or convalescent COVID-19. The sequenced sample consisted of peripheral blood. This sequence uses TRBV6-5 and TRBJ1-5; the D gene is possibly TRBD1, with 5 bases matching. The CDR3 has the sequence CASSYGVGGNQPQHF. Read as DNA, the sequence is TGTGCCAGCAGTTACGGTGTAGGGGGCAATCAGCCCCAGCATTTT.